The 14 T cell receptor beta chains below all came from one sample that was sequenced in a study of control samples from healthy donors and cancer patients (dated by TCRdb to about 2020). Libraries were constructed by the immunoSEQ multiplex PCR assay. Entries here come from immuneACCESS through TCRdb and include only in-frame sequences with V and J called. Some clones fail to appear in such tables; in the studies checked, an unresolved V gene covers under half of the shortfall, and the cause of the remainder is unknown. Across this sample there are 2,000 to 2,500 clones, with around 97% seen only once. Approximately 1.9% of the sample is held by the ten biggest clonotypes. The specimen sequenced was PBMCs. The source of these receptors is a man aged 70-80 years with head and neck cancer.

The J gene is TRBJ2-7, the V gene TRBV2, with D possibly TRBD1 on 5 matching bases. The V end was cut by 5 bases, the J end by 6 bases, with 11 bases between. Germline V gene data show CDR1 as SNHLY and CDR2 as FYNNEI. This CDR3 region has 12 residues. CDR3 residues: CASSMDKGEQYF. In DNA form, the CDR3 reads TGTGCCAGCAGTATGGACAAAGGCGAGCAGTACTTC.

This chain links TRBV7-9 with TRBJ2-1, with D possibly being TRBD2 (6 bases). Germline CDR1 and CDR2: SEHNR and FQNEAQ (reference sequence). The CDR3 contains 16 residues. With 1 base removed from V and 7 bases from J, the gap between germline ends came to 17 bases. The chain's CDR3 is CASSLDGGLGRNEQFF. CDR3 sequence (DNA): TGTGCCAGCAGCTTAGACGGGGGTCTTGGGAGGAATGAGCAGTTCTTC.

This chain connects TRBV14 to TRBJ1-1; tentatively, D is TRBD1 (5 bases). The CDR3 has 16 residues. The V gene lost 2 bases and the J gene lost 0 bases, with 13 bases spanning the gap. The germline V gene has CDR1 SGHDN and CDR2 FVKESK. CDR3 nucleotide sequence: TGTGCCAGCAGCCAATTCTCCGGGACGGTGAACACTGAAGCTTTCTTT. Its protein is CASSQFSGTVNTEAFF.

This clone appeared once. This chain uses TRBV18 with TRBJ2-1; TRBD1 agrees at 8 bases. Germline CDR1 is KGHSH and CDR2 is LQKENI. The V gene end was trimmed by 0 bases and the J gene end by 7 bases; junction bases not matched to a gene: 8. This CDR3 is built from 16 residues. The CDR3 protein is CASSPPKPGGLNEQFF. CDR3 sequence (DNA): TGTGCCAGCTCACCACCGAAGCCAGGGGGCTTGAATGAGCAGTTCTTC. Full variable domain (outside the CDR3, taken from reference TRBV18 and TRBJ2-1): NAGVMQNPRHLVRRRGQEARLRCSPMKGHSHVYWYRQLPEEGLKFMVYLQKENIIDESGMPKERFSAEFPKEGPSILRIQQVVRGDSAAYFCASSPPKPGGLNEQFFGPGTRLTVL.

The V call is TRBV5-8, the J call TRBJ1-1, with D tentatively TRBD1 (5 bases). Per the germline V gene, CDR1 is SGHTS and CDR2 is YDEGEE. The ends were cut back, 3 bases at V and 3 bases at J, with 12 bases in the middle. The length of the CDR3 is 14 residues. CDR3 coding DNA: TGTGCCAGCAGCTCAGCCAGGGCGGACACTGAAGCTTTCTTT. This sequence encodes CASSSARADTEAFF.

This clone was recorded once. This chain connects TRBV12-5 to TRBJ2-5; D remains ambiguous. The CDR3 is made up of 12 amino acids. Germline V gene data show CDR1 as LGHNT and CDR2 as FRNRAP. Trimming stripped 7 bases from V and 5 bases from J, with 11 bases between. This CDR3 is CASAFVGETQYF. As DNA, the CDR3 is TGTGCTAGTGCCTTCGTCGGGGAGACCCAGTACTTC.

V gene TRBV6-5 combines with J gene TRBJ2-1; D gene ambiguous. Germline assignment: CDR1 MNHEY and CDR2 SVGAGI. CDR3 size: 11 residues. The V gene lost 7 bases and the J gene lost 4 bases, with 5 bases spanning the gap. The CDR3 loop reads CASKEYNEQFF. CDR3 sequence (DNA): TGTGCCAGCAAGGAGTACAATGAGCAGTTCTTC.

This rearrangement joins TRBV2 to TRBJ2-7, with a tentative D call TRBD2 (7 bases). CDR1 and CDR2 (germline): SNHLY, FYNNEI. CDR3 length: 13 amino acids. V lost 10 bases and J 4 bases, leaving 17 bases between the germline ends. CDR3 sequence reads: CATNRGREYEQYF. As DNA, the CDR3 is TGTGCCACTAACCGGGGGCGGGAGTACGAGCAGTACTTC.

The genes are TRBV5-1 and TRBJ2-2, with D uncertain. Trimming cost V 1 base and J 5 bases, with 9 bases left between them. Germline V lookup: CDR1 SGHRS, CDR2 YFSETQ. CDR3 length: 14 amino acids. This CDR3 reads CASSLWAQTGELFF. As DNA, the CDR3 is TGCGCCAGCAGCTTGTGGGCGCAAACCGGGGAGCTGTTTTTT.

The chain combines TRBV11-2 with TRBJ1-6; D perhaps matches TRBD1 (5 bases). The V end was cut by 5 bases, the J end by 13 bases, with 18 bases between. CDR3 length: 14 amino acids. Germline assignment: CDR1 SGHAT and CDR2 FQNNGV. CDR3 sequence: CASSPARALGPLHF. CDR3 in DNA: TGTGCCAGCAGCCCCGCCAGGGCCCTAGGGCCCCTCCACTTT.

The genes are TRBV6-5 and TRBJ1-5; 8 nucleotides match TRBD1. Trimming cost V 4 bases and J 3 bases; bases outside gene matches: 8. The germline CDR1 and CDR2 sequences are MNHEY and SVGAGI. This CDR3 spans 16 amino acids. The CDR3 region is CASSSRQGFSNQPQHF. Here the CDR3 DNA reads TGTGCCAGCAGTTCACGACAGGGGTTTTCCAATCAGCCCCAGCATTTT.

V gene TRBV19 combines with J gene TRBJ2-1; D may be TRBD1 (5 bases). Germline V lookup: CDR1 LNHDA, CDR2 SQIVND (reference sequence). This CDR3 is built from 13 residues. With 1 base removed from V and 14 bases from J, the gap between germline ends came to 15 bases. The CDR3 reads CASSIAVPRAEFF. The DNA for the CDR3 is TGTGCCAGTAGTATAGCAGTTCCCAGGGCGGAGTTCTTC.

As DNA, the CDR3 is TGTGCCAGCAGTTACTCCGGCTTCAACACTGAAGCTTTCTTT. Translated: CASSYSGFNTEAFF. This chain connects TRBV6-2 or TRBV6-3 to TRBJ1-1, with unresolved D. CDR1 is MNHEY, CDR2 SVGEGT, per germline. Trimming pared 0 bases from V and 2 bases from J, leaving 7 bases between. The CDR3 is 14 amino acids.

The rearrangement uses TRBV2 and TRBJ2-1; D remains ambiguous. Trimming shortened V by 6 bases and J by 2 bases, and 2 bases separated the two germline ends. The CDR3 covers 11 residues. Germline CDR1 SNHLY, CDR2 FYNNEI. The CDR3 sequence: CASSTYNEQFF. CDR3 DNA sequence: TGTGCCAGCAGCACCTACAATGAGCAGTTCTTC.